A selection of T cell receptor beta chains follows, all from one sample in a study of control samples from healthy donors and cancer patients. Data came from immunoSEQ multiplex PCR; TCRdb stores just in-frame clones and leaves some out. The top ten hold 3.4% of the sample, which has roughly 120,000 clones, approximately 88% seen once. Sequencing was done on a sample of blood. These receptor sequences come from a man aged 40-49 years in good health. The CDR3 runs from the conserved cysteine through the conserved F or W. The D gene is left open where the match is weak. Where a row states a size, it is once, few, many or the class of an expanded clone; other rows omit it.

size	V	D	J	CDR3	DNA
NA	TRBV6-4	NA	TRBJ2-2	CASSETTNTGELFF	TGTGCCAGCAGTGAGACAACGAACACCGGGGAGCTGTTTTTT
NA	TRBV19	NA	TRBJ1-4	CASSQDSEHEKLFF	TGTGCCAGTAGCCAGGACAGTGAGCATGAAAAACTGTTTTTT
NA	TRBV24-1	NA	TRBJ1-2	CATSLQDDRGYTF	TGTGCCACCAGCCTCCAAGACGATAGAGGCTACACCTTC
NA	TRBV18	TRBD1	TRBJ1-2	CASSPGTGGHYGYTF	TGTGCCAGCTCACCAGGGACAGGGGGTCACTATGGCTACACCTTC
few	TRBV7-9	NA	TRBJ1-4	CASSSRQARDEKLFF	TGTGCCAGCAGCTCCAGACAGGCCAGGGATGAAAAACTGTTTTTT
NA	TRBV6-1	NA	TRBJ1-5	CASSEVVSYSNQPQHF	TGTGCCAGCAGTGAAGTGGTGAGTTATAGCAATCAGCCCCAGCATTTT
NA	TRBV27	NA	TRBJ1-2	CASSPHGGAHYGYTF	TGTGCCAGCAGTCCTCACGGGGGCGCGCACTATGGCTACACCTTC
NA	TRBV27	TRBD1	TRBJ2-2	CASNGFGQGEYGELFF	TGTGCCAGCAATGGATTCGGACAGGGGGAATACGGGGAGCTGTTTTTT
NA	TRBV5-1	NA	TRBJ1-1	CASSPLLYTNTEAFF	TGCGCCAGCAGCCCCTTACTGTACACGAACACTGAAGCTTTCTTT
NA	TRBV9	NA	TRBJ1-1	CASSPTRISEAFF	TGTGCCAGCAGCCCAACAAGGATCTCTGAAGCTTTCTTT
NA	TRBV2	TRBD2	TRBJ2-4	CASSESTAGGNIQYF	TGTGCCAGCAGTGAAAGTACAGCGGGGGGGAACATTCAGTACTTC
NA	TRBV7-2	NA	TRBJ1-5	CASSRVGLSNQPQHF	TGTGCCAGCAGTCGCGTCGGCCTAAGCAATCAGCCCCAGCATTTT
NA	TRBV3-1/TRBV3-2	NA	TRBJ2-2	CASSQGSGGRSGELFF	TGTGCCAGCAGCCAAGGGTCCGGGGGGCGATCCGGGGAGCTGTTTTTT
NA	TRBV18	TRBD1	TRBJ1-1	CASSPGQGRTEAFF	TGTGCCAGCTCACCGGGACAGGGGAGGACTGAAGCTTTCTTT
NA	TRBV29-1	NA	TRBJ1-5	CSVSTAVGNQPQHF	TGCAGCGTTAGCACAGCCGTAGGGAATCAGCCCCAGCATTTT
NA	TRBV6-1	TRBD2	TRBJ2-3	CASSEAPAGGTDTQYF	TGTGCCAGCAGTGAAGCGCCTGCGGGGGGTACAGATACGCAGTATTTT
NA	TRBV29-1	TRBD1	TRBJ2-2	CSVAGQGSGELFF	TGCAGCGTTGCTGGACAGGGGTCCGGGGAGCTGTTTTTT
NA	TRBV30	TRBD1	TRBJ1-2	CASSTGGGYTF	TGTGCCTCCTCAACAGGGGGCGGCTACACCTTC
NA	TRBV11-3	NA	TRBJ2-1	CASSLVRQGNEQFF	TGTGCCAGCAGCTTAGTACGGCAGGGCAATGAGCAGTTCTTC
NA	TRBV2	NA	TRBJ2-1	CASSGPGHNEQFF	TGTGCCAGCAGTGGGCCGGGTCACAATGAGCAGTTCTTC
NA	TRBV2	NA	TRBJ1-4	CATEGGSEKLFF	TGTGCCACCGAGGGGGGGAGTGAAAAACTGTTTTTT
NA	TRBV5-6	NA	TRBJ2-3	CASSLVGSADTQYF	TGTGCCAGCAGCTTGGTAGGTTCAGCAGATACGCAGTATTTT
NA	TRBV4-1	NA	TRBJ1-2	CASSQDREVTF	TGCGCCAGCAGCCAAGATAGGGAAGTCACCTTC
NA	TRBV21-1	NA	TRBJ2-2	CASSKGRDGELFF	TGTGCCAGCAGCAAGGGGAGAGACGGGGAGCTGTTTTTT
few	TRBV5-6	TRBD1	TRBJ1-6	CASSRTGDTLHF	TGTGCCAGCAGCCGGACAGGGGACACCCTCCACTTT
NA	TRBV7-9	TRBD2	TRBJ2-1	CASGLAATSNEQFF	TGTGCCAGCGGCCTAGCGGCTACCTCCAATGAGCAGTTCTTC
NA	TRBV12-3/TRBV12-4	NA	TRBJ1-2	CASSLDRDYGYTF	TGTGCCAGCAGTTTAGACAGGGACTATGGCTACACCTTC
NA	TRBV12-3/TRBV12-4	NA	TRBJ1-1	CASSLGQSTEAFF	TGTGCCAGCAGTTTAGGACAGAGCACTGAAGCTTTCTTT
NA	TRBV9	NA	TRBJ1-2	CASSVDSGNYGYTF	TGTGCCAGCAGCGTAGATTCAGGCAACTATGGCTACACCTTC
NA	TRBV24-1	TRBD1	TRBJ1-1	CATRQGSGNTEAFF	TGTGCCACCCGACAGGGGAGCGGCAACACTGAAGCTTTCTTT
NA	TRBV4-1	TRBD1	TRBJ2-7	CASSLTRDSSYEQYF	TGCGCCAGCAGCCTCACCCGGGACAGTTCCTACGAGCAGTACTTC
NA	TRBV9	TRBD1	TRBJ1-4	CASSVTGGATNEKLFF	TGTGCCAGCAGCGTGACAGGGGGCGCAACTAATGAAAAACTGTTTTTT